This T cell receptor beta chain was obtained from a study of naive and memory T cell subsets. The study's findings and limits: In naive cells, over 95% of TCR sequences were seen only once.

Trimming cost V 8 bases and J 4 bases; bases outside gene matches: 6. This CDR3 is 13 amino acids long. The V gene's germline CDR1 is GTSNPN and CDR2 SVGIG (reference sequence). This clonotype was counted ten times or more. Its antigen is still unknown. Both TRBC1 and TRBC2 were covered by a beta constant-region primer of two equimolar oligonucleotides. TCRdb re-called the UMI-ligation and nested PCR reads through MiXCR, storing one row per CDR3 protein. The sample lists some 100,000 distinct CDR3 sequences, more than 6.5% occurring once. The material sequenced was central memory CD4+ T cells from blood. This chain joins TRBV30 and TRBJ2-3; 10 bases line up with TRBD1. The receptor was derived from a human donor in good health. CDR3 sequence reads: CARGQGWADTQYF. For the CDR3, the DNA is TGTGCCAGGGGACAGGGGTGGGCAGATACGCAGTATTTT.